The entry that follows covers one T cell receptor beta chain sequence. Its antigen is unidentified. Disease in patients was locally advanced or metastatic urothelial carcinoma. Each patient supplied 1 to 8 pretreatment and on-treatment samples. These data belong to a study of PD-L1 blockade in urothelial cancer. Overall study: The study started patients on atezolizumab around 2014, giving 1,200 mg intravenously every 3 weeks.

Profiled with immunoSEQ multiplex PCR; TCRdb holds only in-frame clones, not every one. The sample contains about 83,000 clones, about nine tenths of which appear only once. The study, taken as a whole, reports: In blood sampled pretreatment, TCR clonality below the median predicted better survival.

This sample comprised PBMCs, obtained around atezolizumab (anti-PD-L1) treatment. The clonotype originates from a woman aged 70-85 years with urothelial cancer.

The DNA of the CDR3 is TGTGCCATCACCGCCCATGTGAGCGCGGGTTCCTACGAGCAGTACTTC. Protein: CAITAHVSAGSYEQYF. This chain joins TRBV10-3 and TRBJ2-7, with D possibly being TRBD2 (5 bases). Germline V CDR1 and CDR2: ENHRY, SYGVKD. The CDR3 loop spans 16 amino acids. With 7 bases removed from V and 1 base from J, the gap between germline ends came to 20 bases.